The rows below give T cell receptor beta chains drawn from one sample of a study of shared clonotypes between healthy human individuals. Only in-frame clones appear in the TCRdb table, and some are missing; sequencing was by immunoSEQ multiplex PCR. Of about 680,000 clones listed, 55% to 85% are singletons. Sequencing was performed on memory CD4+ T cells sorted from blood. These receptors all stem from a woman aged 25 to 39 in good health. Both conserved end residues are part of each CDR3. D genes are given only for firm matches. The size field is filled for only some rows; it gives once, few, many or a size class.

clone_size	v_call	d_call	j_call	cdr3_nt	cdr3_aa
few	TRBV5-1	.	TRBJ2-1	TGCGCCAGCAGCTTAGACTTAGGCTCCTACAATGAGCAGTTCTTC	CASSLDLGSYNEQFF
.	TRBV6-6	TRBD1	TRBJ1-2	TGTGCCAGCAGTTACTCTGGGACAGGGGGCTATGGCTACACCTTC	CASSYSGTGGYGYTF
.	TRBV28	.	TRBJ1-1	TGTGCCAGCATTACCCTAGCCCTTCAAGAAGCTTTCTTT	CASITLALQEAFF
.	TRBV28	TRBD1	TRBJ2-1	TGTGCCAGCAGTTTCATACAGGGGGGTCGGAATGAGCAGTTCTTC	CASSFIQGGRNEQFF
.	TRBV5-1	.	TRBJ2-7	TGCGCCAGCAGCTTCGGACATAACTACGAGCAGTACTTC	CASSFGHNYEQYF
.	TRBV6-1	TRBD1	TRBJ2-3	TGTGCCAGCAGTCAGACCGGGACAGGGTCGGATACGCAGTATTTT	CASSQTGTGSDTQYF
.	TRBV6-1	.	TRBJ1-4	TGTGCCAGCAGGGGCACGATTAATGAAAAACTGTTTTTT	CASRGTINEKLFF
.	TRBV5-4	.	TRBJ2-3	TGTGCCAGCAGTCGAGGGCGTAGCACAGATACGCAGTATTTT	CASSRGRSTDTQYF
once	TRBV14	.	TRBJ1-1	TGTGCCAGCAGCCAAGAGCTGGGTGGGTTGATGAACACTGAAGCTTTCTTT	CASSQELGGLMNTEAFF
.	TRBV28	.	TRBJ1-5	TGTGCCAGCAGTCTCCCCTATAGCAATCAGCCCCAGCATTTT	CASSLPYSNQPQHF
.	TRBV4-1	.	TRBJ1-2	TGCGCCAGCAGCCCGCAGACAGAAAACTATGGCTACACCTTC	CASSPQTENYGYTF
many	TRBV19	TRBD1	TRBJ1-2	TGTGCCAGTAGTATCGAGCGTGGGAAGGGACAGGGTCTTGGCTACACCTTC	CASSIERGKGQGLGYTF
.	TRBV5-1	TRBD2	TRBJ2-3	TGCGCCAGCAGCTCCGGGACTAGCGGGAGGGCGCAGTATTTT	CASSSGTSGRAQYF
.	TRBV5-1	.	TRBJ2-7	TGCGCCAGCAGCCCAGATCGGAGGAGCTCCTACGAGCAGTACTTC	CASSPDRRSSYEQYF
.	TRBV29-1	TRBD2	TRBJ2-1	TGCAGCGTTAGCCCCCAGCGGGGTTACAATGAGCAGTTCTTC	CSVSPQRGYNEQFF
.	TRBV4-2	TRBD2	TRBJ2-5	TGTGCCAGCAGCCAAGATCTGGGAGGGGAGACCCAGTACTTC	CASSQDLGGETQYF
.	TRBV28	.	TRBJ2-7	TGTGCCAGCAGATCCCGGGACTCCTCTTACGAGCAGTACTTC	CASRSRDSSYEQYF
.	TRBV6-5	TRBD1	TRBJ2-7	TGTGCCAGCAGTTACACCCTCGGGACAGGGACAAGCGAGCAGTACTTC	CASSYTLGTGTSEQYF
.	TRBV2	.	TRBJ1-2	TGTGCCAGCAGTGGGATCAGGGGAAACTATGGCTACACCTTC	CASSGIRGNYGYTF
many	TRBV7-8	TRBD2	TRBJ2-3	TGTGCCAGCAGCCCCCAGACTAGCGGGAGTTCAGATACGCAGTATTTT	CASSPQTSGSSDTQYF
.	TRBV14	.	TRBJ2-6	TGTGCCAGCAGCCAAGTCGTCGAGAATCGGGTTTCTGGGGCCAACGTCCTGACTTTC	CASSQVVENRVSGANVLTF
many	TRBV5-1	TRBD1	TRBJ2-5	TGCGCCAGCAGCTTGGACAGGGGAGAGACCCAGTACTTC	CASSLDRGETQYF
.	TRBV27	TRBD2	TRBJ2-1	TGTGCCAGCAGTTTATCCCCTCCGGGACTAGCGGGCATCTACAATGAGCAGTTCTTC	CASSLSPPGLAGIYNEQFF
.	TRBV6-5	TRBD1	TRBJ2-2	TGTGCCAGCAGTTACAGACAGGGGTTTAACGGGGAGCTGTTTTTT	CASSYRQGFNGELFF
.	TRBV6-1	TRBD2	TRBJ2-7	TGTGCCAGCAGTGAAGCTAGCGGGAGCTCCTACGAGCAGTACTTC	CASSEASGSSYEQYF
.	TRBV5-6	.	TRBJ2-6	TGTGCCAGCAGCTTAAGAGGTGCCGGGGCCAACGTCCTGACTTTC	CASSLRGAGANVLTF
.	TRBV5-5	.	TRBJ1-1	TGTGCCAGCAGTCCAGACCCGAACACTGAAGCTTTCTTT	CASSPDPNTEAFF
.	TRBV5-8	.	TRBJ2-3	TGTGCCAGCAGCCCCCGCACAGATACGCAGTATTTT	CASSPRTDTQYF
.	TRBV15	TRBD1	TRBJ2-7	TGTGCCACCAGCAGGGACCCGGGACAGGGATTTGGCGAGCAGTACTTC	CATSRDPGQGFGEQYF
.	TRBV6-5	TRBD2	TRBJ2-5	TGTGCCAGCAGTTACTCGCCAGCGGGAGGGGAGGAGACCCAGTACTTC	CASSYSPAGGEETQYF
.	TRBV28	.	TRBJ2-7	TGTGCCACCGTAGTTAGTTTCGAGCAGTACTTC	CATVVSFEQYF
once	TRBV5-1	.	TRBJ2-2	TGCGCCAGCAGTTCACAGACCACGAACACCGGGGAGCTGTTTTTT	CASSSQTTNTGELFF
few	TRBV25-1	.	TRBJ2-2	TGTGCCAGCAGTGTGTACAGCCTATGGGCCGGGGAGCTGTTTTTT	CASSVYSLWAGELFF
.	TRBV19	.	TRBJ1-5	TGTGCCAGTAGTATAGGGGGTCAGAGGAATCAGCCCCAGCATTTT	CASSIGGQRNQPQHF
.	TRBV9	.	TRBJ1-1	TGTGCCAGCAGCTTCCGGCCGAACACTGAAGCTTTCTTT	CASSFRPNTEAFF
.	TRBV11-2	.	TRBJ1-1	TGTGCCAGCAGCTTAGCCTCGGGGGCCGTAACTGAAGCTTTCTTT	CASSLASGAVTEAFF
.	TRBV4-1	.	TRBJ1-3	TGCGCCAGCAGCCAAAAAGCGACGGGGTCGGTTGGAAACACCATATATTTT	CASSQKATGSVGNTIYF
.	TRBV5-4	TRBD1	TRBJ2-7	TGTGCCAGCAGCCGTGAGACAGGGGTCGCCTACGAGCAGTACTTC	CASSRETGVAYEQYF
.	TRBV5-6	TRBD2	TRBJ2-3	TGTGCCAGCGGAAGACTAGCGGGGAGCACAGATACGCAGTATTTT	CASGRLAGSTDTQYF
.	TRBV6-1	TRBD2	TRBJ2-7	TGTGCCAGCCTTACTTCTAGCGGGAGGGACTACGAGCAGTACTTC	CASLTSSGRDYEQYF
.	TRBV9	.	TRBJ2-5	TGTGCCAGCAGCCCGGAGGGGATCGCAGGGACCCCCTATACGCCGCTGGAGACCCAGTACTTC	CASSPEGIAGTPYTPLETQYF
.	TRBV11-2	.	TRBJ2-7	TGTGCCAGCAGCTTAGTGGGAGTAGGGACCGAGCAGTACTTC	CASSLVGVGTEQYF
many	TRBV11-2	TRBD2	TRBJ2-2	TGTGCCAGCAGCCCTAGCGGGAGGGGGGGCACCGGGGAGCTGTTTTTT	CASSPSGRGGTGELFF
.	TRBV9	.	TRBJ1-1	TGTGCCAGCAGCGTAGTACAGGGAAACACTGAAGCTTTCTTT	CASSVVQGNTEAFF
.	TRBV29-1	TRBD2	TRBJ2-1	TGCAGCGCAGGGACTAGGTACAATGAGCAGTTCTTC	CSAGTRYNEQFF
.	TRBV7-7	.	TRBJ2-5	TGTGCCAGCAGCTTGGCGGGGAGCGGTCGAGAGACCCAGTACTTC	CASSLAGSGRETQYF
many	TRBV5-1	.	TRBJ2-3	TGCGCCAGCAGCTTGCGTTTGGGGATAAATAGGGGTAGCACAGATACGCAGTATTTT	CASSLRLGINRGSTDTQYF
.	TRBV5-1	TRBD2	TRBJ2-1	TGCGCCAGCCGCCGGGCGGGAGTACCCTACAATGAGCAGTTCTTC	CASRRAGVPYNEQFF
.	TRBV28	TRBD1	TRBJ2-1	TGTGCCAGCAGTTTGGGGACAGAGGACTGGGTAAAGCAGTTCTTC	CASSLGTEDWVKQFF
.	TRBV29-1	TRBD1	TRBJ1-1	TGCAGCGCAAAGGACAGGGGGCACACTGAAGCTTTCTTT	CSAKDRGHTEAFF
.	TRBV29-1	.	TRBJ1-1	TGCAGCGTTAGGCGGGGAGGCACTGAAGCTTTCTTT	CSVRRGGTEAFF
.	TRBV7-2	TRBD2	TRBJ2-5	TGTGCCAGCAGCCGCGGGGGACTAGCGGGAGGGGTAGAGACCCAGTACTTC	CASSRGGLAGGVETQYF